This paragraph covers one TCR beta chain sequence. The antigen is not known. Each patient experienced a relapse that followed autologous stem cell transplantation, and brentuximab vedotin exposure varied. Each best response was a complete response, a partial response or progressive disease. The sample comes from a study of PD-1 blockade in classical Hodgkin lymphoma. Whole-study findings and limits: Possible causes of repertoire differences, disease activity or prior therapy, remain undefined.

Some clones are missing from TCRdb's copy, which holds only in-frame ones; the method was immunoSEQ multiplex PCR. The table lists 90,000 to 130,000 clones, about nine tenths of them singletons. The input for sequencing was peripheral blood mononuclear cells (PBMCs), taken before the second cycle of nivolumab. The sequence derives from a human donor with classical Hodgkin lymphoma.

As DNA, the CDR3 is TGTGCCAGCAGCTTCCGGACAGGGGTGGGTACTGAAGCTTTCTTT. Translating it yields CASSFRTGVGTEAFF. The chain combines TRBV14 with TRBJ1-1; 9 bases agree with TRBD1. J lost 5 bases, V lost 5 bases, and 9 bases had no gene match. This CDR3 is built from 15 residues. CDR1 is SGHDN, CDR2 FVKESK, per germline.